These 5 T cell receptor beta chains share one sample of origin, sequenced in a study of beta chain features in type 1 diabetes. The authors reverse transcribed all of the isolated RNA, so sequencing captured expressed TCRB transcripts. TCRdb's table, derived via immunoSEQ multiplex PCR, lists solely in-frame clones and lacks some. The repertoire holds around 140,000 clones, roughly 9.7% seen once, with approximately 0.65% in the top ten. Material for sequencing was central memory CD4+ T cells from blood. The receptors originated from a woman aged 40 to 55 in good health.

In its sample, this clone was seen a few times. The chain links TRBV6-5 to TRBJ2-5; 7 bases line up with TRBD1. The CDR3 has 15 amino acids. V trimming: 0 bases; J trimming: 3 bases; junction bases outside the gene matches: 4. Germline CDR1 and CDR2: MNHEY and SVGAGI. The CDR3 DNA follows: TGTGCCAGCAGTTACTCGATCAGGGGGAAAGAGACCCAGTACTTC. Amino acid sequence: CASSYSIRGKETQYF.

The rearrangement links TRBV4-2 to TRBJ2-7; D unresolved. This CDR3 comprises 12 residues. Germline CDR1 LGHNA, CDR2 YNFKEQ. V dropped 0 bases and J dropped 6 bases, with 6 bases sitting between them. The CDR3 coding sequence is TGTGCCAGCAGCCAAGAGGCGGTCGAGCAGTACTTC. As protein: CASSQEAVEQYF.

The chain uses TRBV2 and TRBJ2-2; 7 positions match TRBD2. Germline V lookup: CDR1 SNHLY, CDR2 FYNNEI. The length of the CDR3 is 13 residues. V lost 6 bases and J lost 7; bases outside the gene matches: 5. CDR3 amino acids: CASRRREGGELFF. For the CDR3, the DNA is TGTGCCAGCAGGCGTAGGGAGGGCGGGGAGCTGTTTTTT.

The chain employs TRBV5-1 and TRBJ1-4, with D hard to call. This CDR3 has 14 amino acids. V was clipped by 3 bases and J by 3 bases, with 9 bases between them. Looked up from germline, CDR1 is SGHRS and CDR2 is YFSETQ. The CDR3 bases are TGCGCCAGCAGCTCGGGATATGCTAATGAAAAACTGTTTTTT. Its translation: CASSSGYANEKLFF.

This clone has a handful of counts. The chain has TRBV7-2 and TRBJ2-7; 8 nucleotides line up with TRBD2. The germline gives CDR1 SGHTA, CDR2 FQGNSA. The CDR3 has 14 amino acids. The junction had 6 bases not matched to a gene; V was cut back by 5 bases and J by 3 bases. Here the CDR3 DNA reads TGTGCCAGCAGCACGACTAGCGTAGGCTACGAGCAGTACTTC. Protein: CASSTTSVGYEQYF.